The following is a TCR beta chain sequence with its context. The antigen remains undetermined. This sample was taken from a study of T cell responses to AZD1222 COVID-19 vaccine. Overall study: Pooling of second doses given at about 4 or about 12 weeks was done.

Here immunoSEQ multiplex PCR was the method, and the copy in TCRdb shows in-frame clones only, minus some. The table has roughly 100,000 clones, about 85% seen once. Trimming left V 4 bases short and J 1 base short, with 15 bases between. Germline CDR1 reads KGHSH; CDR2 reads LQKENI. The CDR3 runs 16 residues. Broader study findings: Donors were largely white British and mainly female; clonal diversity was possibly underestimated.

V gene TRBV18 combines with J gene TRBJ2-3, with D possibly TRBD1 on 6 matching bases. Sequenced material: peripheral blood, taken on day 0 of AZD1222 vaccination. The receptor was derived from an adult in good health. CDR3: CASSRETGMGTDTQYF. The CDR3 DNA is TGTGCCAGCTCACGGGAAACAGGGATGGGCACAGATACGCAGTATTTT.